Here is one TCR beta chain with its context. Its target is unknown. Germline loops: CDR1 KGHSH, CDR2 LQKENI. Trimming took off 6 bases at V and 5 bases at J, with 10 bases between the two ends. This CDR3 is 13 amino acids long. This specimen belongs to a study of long-term antiretroviral therapy in people with HIV. Study-wide results and caveats: Clonal populations expanded prior to ART predominated within the repertoire at all time points.

Sequencing used immunoSEQ v3.0 at survey level. Clones were sequenced by immunoSEQ multiplex PCR, and TCRdb holds only the in-frame ones, with some missing. This table holds roughly 42,000 clones, 75% to 90% found once. The V call is TRBV18, the J call TRBJ2-2; D gene uncertain. This sequence was found in a woman aged 50 to 60 with HIV. The material was unsorted PBMCs, obtained 3.1 years after starting antiretroviral therapy. The CDR3 loop reads CASSRIKTGELFF. CDR3 DNA sequence: TGTGCCAGCTCGAGAATAAAAACCGGGGAGCTGTTTTTT.